This T cell receptor (beta chain) was documented in a study of identical twins. Study-level points and caveats: The study reached conclusions through statistical analysis that was cross-sectional, not following the same donors.

This clonotype was counted only a few times. No antigen is known for it. In TCRdb, the 5' RACE reads were re-called with MiXCR into one record per CDR3 protein. In the table there are nearly 900,000 distinct CDR3 sequences, 10% to 15% of which are singletons. These records were also assigned to another study, of yellow fever vaccine responses in identical twins.

The material sequenced was PBMCs. This TCR came from a woman younger than 30 in good health.

CDR3 coding DNA: TGTGCCAGCAGTTTACTTTTAAGGAGGTCACCCCTCCACTTT. It is translated as CASSLLLRRSPLHF. The rearrangement links TRBV28 to TRBJ1-6; D uncertain. CDR1 is MDHEN and CDR2 is SYDVKM in the germline V gene. The CDR3 covers 14 residues. Trimming took 2 bases from V and 10 from J, leaving 12 bases between them.